This TCR beta chain comes out of a study of human T cells and chemical hapten exposure. The sample's time point: patch test 2, 6 weeks after DPC sensitization. Documented treatment: therapeutic diphenylcyclopropenone sensitization with weekly scalp DPC. Each CDR3 protein gets one entry after TCRdb re-called the RACE reads with MiXCR. The repertoire holds about 380,000 distinct CDR3 sequences, under 6.5% seen once, with about 6% in the top ten. CDR3 length: 14 amino acids. J gave up 1 base and V 3 bases, and 0 bases lay outside the gene matches. Germline V lookup: CDR1 DFQATT, CDR2 SNEGSKA (reference sequence). This clonotype was seen a few times. No antigen is known for it. Study-level findings and limits: Against controls, expanded TCRs gave rise to significantly more large CDR3 similarity clusters.

The sequence derives from a young woman with alopecia areata. Some clones in this sample may be carry-over from other donors' samples. The V call is TRBV20-1, the J call TRBJ2-7, with TRBD2 matching over 13 bases. The sequencing here drew on whole blood, taken in connection with sensitization to the hapten diphenylcyclopropenone (DPC). CDR3 loop: CSARGLAGSYEQYF. The CDR3 region has the DNA TGCAGTGCTAGGGGACTAGCGGGGTCCTACGAGCAGTACTTC.